The rows below give T cell receptor beta chains drawn from one sample of a study of graft-versus-host responses after intestinal transplantation. The protocol was immunoSEQ multiplex PCR, while the TCRdb copy is restricted to in-frame clones and leaves out a portion. The table lists 90,000 to 120,000 clones, around 90% of them singletons. These receptors lack a known antigen. Sequences were derived from unstimulated CD4+ T cells sorted from spleen or lymph node cells, sampled before transplant. Receptors were obtained from a human donor who was the organ donor for an intestinal transplant. Both conserved end residues are trimmed from each CDR3. D genes are given only for firm matches.

d_gene,v_gene,j_gene,CDR3aa
.,TRBV7-9,TRBJ1-1,ASSLEVAPF
.,TRBV5-1,TRBJ1-4,ASSLDPGMEKLF
TRBD2,TRBV5-1,TRBJ2-3,ASTSGSNTDTQY
.,TRBV19,TRBJ2-2,ATLRQGATGELF
.,TRBV5-1,TRBJ2-3,ASSLGGQADTQY
.,TRBV7-2,TRBJ2-1,ASSPRPPGPLGGEQF
.,TRBV29-1,.,SVAGTPEATYEQY
.,TRBV11-2,TRBJ2-7,ASSPQGEVSYEQY
.,TRBV5-1,TRBJ2-7,ASSLGRLGGEQY
.,TRBV5-1,TRBJ2-7,ASSSSYEQY
.,TRBV5-4,TRBJ1-1,ASSLNTGPNTEAF
.,TRBV28,TRBJ1-6,ASSPSVGGLNSPLH
TRBD1,TRBV7-9,TRBJ1-1,ASSYRGTDTEAF
.,TRBV5-1,TRBJ1-6,ASSLAGVEDSPLH
.,TRBV5-1,TRBJ2-7,ASSLVRGLVWEQY
.,TRBV5-1,TRBJ2-3,ASRNGGPTDTQY
TRBD1,TRBV2,TRBJ1-5,ASSEGDRDNQPQH
.,TRBV7-9,TRBJ2-5,ASRGGGWETQY
.,TRBV7-2,TRBJ1-3,ASRHGGTGNTIY
.,TRBV6-5,TRBJ2-3,ASSYSQISTDTQY
.,TRBV6-5,TRBJ2-2,ASSYETPRGELF
.,TRBV7-3,TRBJ1-1,ASSWTANTEAF
.,TRBV6-5,TRBJ1-2,ASSYSRDNYGYT
.,TRBV5-4,TRBJ2-1,ASSSNRVIEQF
TRBD2,TRBV4-1,TRBJ2-3,ASSQDPPLGLAGRTDTQY
.,TRBV5-1,TRBJ2-5,ASSPGIGGTQY
.,TRBV19,TRBJ1-5,ASSPPPYSNQPQH
.,TRBV5-4,TRBJ2-3,ASSLDSTDTQY
.,TRBV15,TRBJ1-4,ATSRERRGANEKLF
.,TRBV6-5,TRBJ1-5,ASYGGRNQPQH
TRBD2,TRBV7-3,TRBJ2-1,ASSLLAGSYNEQF
.,TRBV20-1,TRBJ1-1,SARGTREAF
.,TRBV7-9,TRBJ2-7,ASSLRPGNSYEQY
.,TRBV5-4,TRBJ2-7,ASSQASGYYEQY
.,TRBV11-3,TRBJ2-5,ASSGRVVQETQY
.,TRBV7-6,TRBJ2-6,ASSLRPTGHSHSGANVLT
.,TRBV5-1,TRBJ2-5,ASSSGAQETQY
.,TRBV29-1,TRBJ2-7,SVSGENEQY
.,TRBV5-4,TRBJ1-4,ASSLGGSAATNEKLF
.,TRBV7-6,TRBJ2-5,ASSPAGGTQY